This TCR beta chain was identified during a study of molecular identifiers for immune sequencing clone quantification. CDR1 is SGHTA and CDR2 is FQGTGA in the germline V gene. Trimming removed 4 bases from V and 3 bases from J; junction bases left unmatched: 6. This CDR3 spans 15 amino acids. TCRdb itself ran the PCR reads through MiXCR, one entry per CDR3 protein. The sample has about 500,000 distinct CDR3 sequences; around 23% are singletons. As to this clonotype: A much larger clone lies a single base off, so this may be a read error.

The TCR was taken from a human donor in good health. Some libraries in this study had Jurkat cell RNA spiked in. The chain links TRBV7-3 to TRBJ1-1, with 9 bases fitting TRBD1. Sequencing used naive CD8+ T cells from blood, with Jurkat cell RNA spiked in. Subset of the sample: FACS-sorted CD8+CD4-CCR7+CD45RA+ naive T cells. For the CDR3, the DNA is TGTGCCAGCAGCTCGGGACAGGGTCTGCACACTGAAGCTTTCTTT. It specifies CASSSGQGLHTEAFF. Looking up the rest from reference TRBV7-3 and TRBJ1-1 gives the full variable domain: GAGVSQTPSNKVTEKGKYVELRCDPISGHTALYWYRQSLGQGPEFLIYFQGTGAADDSGLPNDRFFAVRPEGSVSTLKIQRTERGDSAVYLCASSSGQGLHTEAFFGQGTRLTVV.